Presented here are 22 T cell receptor beta chains from one specimen sequenced in a study of blood T cell repertoires in COVID-19. The repertoire was sequenced with immunoSEQ multiplex PCR; TCRdb's copy has only in-frame clones and lacks some. The table includes 200,000 to 300,000 clones, over 85% detected once. Sequencing was carried out using PBMCs or T cells enriched from blood (not recorded which). The source is a woman aged 25 to 45 with acute COVID-19.

This clone was observed a handful of times. The gene calls are TRBV30 and TRBJ1-5; a possible D gene is TRBD1 (6 bases). Trimming cost V 4 bases and J 2 bases, with 12 bases left between them. The CDR3 is 14 amino acids. Germline CDR1 GTSNPN, CDR2 SVGIG (reference sequence). Here the CDR3 reads CAWNQGLGNQPQHF. As DNA, the CDR3 is TGTGCCTGGAACCAGGGGCTTGGCAATCAGCCCCAGCATTTT.

V usage is TRBV2 and J usage is TRBJ1-1; 9 nucleotides align to TRBD1. Germline CDR1 reads SNHLY; CDR2 reads FYNNEI. The CDR3 runs 15 residues. V lost 8 bases and J lost 5; bases outside the gene matches: 12. The CDR3 region has the DNA TGTGCCAGCCAGGACAGGGGCGGAACTGGGACTGAAGCTTTCTTT. Residues: CASQDRGGTGTEAFF. The full variable domain, rest sourced from reference TRBV2 and TRBJ1-1, is EPEVTQTPSHQVTQMGQEVILRCVPISNHLYFYWYRQILGQKVEFLVSFYNNEISEKSEIFDDQFSVERPDGSNFTLKIRSTKLEDSAMYFCASQDRGGTGTEAFFGQGTRLTVV.

J is TRBJ1-6 and V is TRBV6-5; D is perhaps TRBD1 (5 bases). The CDR3 is made up of 12 amino acids. Trimming took 8 bases from V and 10 from J, leaving 12 bases between them. Germline values: CDR1 MNHEY, CDR2 SVGAGI. The CDR3 bases are TGTGCCAGCGCCAGGGAAGGATCACCCCTCCACTTT. It translates to CASAREGSPLHF.

CDR3 in DNA: TGTGCCAGCAGTTATGGTGGCGAGGGTAACTATGGCTACACCTTC. It yields the protein CASSYGGEGNYGYTF. This chain links TRBV6-5 with TRBJ1-2; no firm D call. The V gene's germline CDR1 is MNHEY and CDR2 SVGAGI. This CDR3 comprises 15 residues. The ends were cut back, 3 bases at V and 1 base at J, with 12 bases in the middle.

This clone occurred once. This chain links TRBV18 with TRBJ1-2; 7 bases are shared with TRBD1. From germline, CDR1 is KGHSH and CDR2 LQKENI. This CDR3 has 14 amino acids. Trimming at V came to 5 bases and at J to 5 bases, leaving 8 bases not matched to a gene. CDR3: CASSIQGRLYGYTF. CDR3 in DNA: TGTGCCAGCTCAATACAGGGGAGGCTTTATGGCTACACCTTC.

The V gene is TRBV7-2, the J gene TRBJ2-2, with a possible D match to TRBD1 (5 bases). Germline V CDR1 and CDR2: SGHTA, FQGNSA. There are 15 residues in the CDR3. Trimming cost V 1 base and J 3 bases, with 9 bases left between them. The CDR3 protein is CASSLVGADTGELFF. The CDR3, as DNA: TGTGCCAGCAGCTTAGTAGGGGCGGACACCGGGGAGCTGTTTTTT. Together with reference TRBV7-2 and TRBJ2-2, the CDR3 gives the full variable domain: GAGVSQSPSNKVTEKGKDVELRCDPISGHTALYWYRQSLGQGLEFLIYFQGNSAPDKSGLPSDRFSAERTGGSVSTLTIQRTQQEDSAVYLCASSLVGADTGELFFGEGSRLTVL.

The V gene is TRBV19, the J gene TRBJ1-2; D call uncertain. The germline gives CDR1 LNHDA, CDR2 SQIVND (reference sequence). The CDR3 sequence is 15 residues long. V lost 2 bases and J lost 3, with 13 bases in between. This CDR3 is CASSITPLRYYGYTF. The CDR3 DNA reads as TGTGCCAGTAGTATAACTCCTCTCAGGTACTATGGCTACACCTTC.

J is TRBJ2-3 and V is TRBV10-3; possible D gene TRBD2, 6 bases. Germline lookup yields CDR1 ENHRY and CDR2 SYGVKD. Trimming left V 2 bases short and J 1 base short, with 10 bases between. The CDR3 is 15 residues long. In DNA, the CDR3 is TGTGCCATCAGTGAGGGACTAAGCCGCACAGATACGCAGTATTTT. Amino acids: CAISEGLSRTDTQYF.

This rearrangement joins TRBV27 to TRBJ1-2; possibly TRBD1 for D (6 bases). The germline CDR1 and CDR2 sequences are MNHEY and SMNVEV (reference sequence). Trimming stripped 3 bases from V and 3 bases from J, with 14 bases between. The CDR3 loop spans 15 amino acids. CDR3: CASSFRWGQYYGYTF. In nucleotides, the CDR3 is TGTGCCAGCAGTTTTCGGTGGGGGCAGTACTATGGCTACACCTTC.

This clone was recorded only once. The rearrangement links TRBV4-3 to TRBJ1-2; 8 bases are a match to TRBD1. With V trimmed by 0 bases and J by 4 bases, 7 bases remained unmatched. Germline-derived CDR1 and CDR2 are LGHNA and YSLEER. The CDR3 has 16 amino acids. This CDR3 is CASSQDRTGFGYGYTF. The CDR3 nucleotides are TGCGCCAGCAGCCAAGATCGGACAGGGTTTGGCTATGGCTACACCTTC.

This chain joins TRBV27 and TRBJ1-2; possible D gene TRBD1, 5 bases. V lost 5 bases and J lost 8, with 15 bases in between. Germline CDR1 and CDR2: MNHEY and SMNVEV (reference sequence). The CDR3 length is 13 residues. The CDR3 sequence: CASSPWDGRGYTF. The DNA for the CDR3 is TGTGCCAGCAGTCCTTGGGACGGGAGGGGCTACACCTTC.

V usage is TRBV19 and J usage is TRBJ2-3; 8 positions match TRBD1. This CDR3 spans 15 amino acids. Unmatched junction bases numbered 8, after V lost 5 bases and J lost 4 bases. The germline CDR1 and CDR2 sequences are LNHDA and SQIVND (reference sequence). Here the CDR3 reads CASSPLDRAADTQYF. The DNA of the CDR3 is TGTGCCAGTAGTCCTTTGGACAGGGCTGCAGATACGCAGTATTTT.

The rearrangement links TRBV7-7 to TRBJ2-5; D ambiguous. The germline V and J ends were trimmed by 2 bases and 3 bases, with 7 bases remaining between them. There are 13 residues in the CDR3. Germline loops: CDR1 SSHAT, CDR2 FNYEAQ (reference sequence). CDR3 sequence: CASSLRSEETQYF. CDR3 nucleotides: TGTGCCAGCAGCTTACGGAGTGAAGAGACCCAGTACTTC. Full variable domain (outside the CDR3, taken from reference TRBV7-7 and TRBJ2-5): GAGVSQSPRYKVTKRGQDVTLRCDPISSHATLYWYQQALGQGPEFLTYFNYEAQPDKSGLPSDRFSAERPEGSISTLTIQRTEQRDSAMYRCASSLRSEETQYFGPGTRLLVL.

The genes are TRBV5-1 and TRBJ1-3; a weak D match, TRBD1 (5 bases). The CDR3 consists of 15 residues. Germline V gene data show CDR1 as SGHRS and CDR2 as YFSETQ. Trimming pared 4 bases from V and 0 bases from J, leaving 11 bases between. In nucleotides, the CDR3 is TGCGCCAGCAGCCACCTCGACAGCTCTGGAAACACCATATATTTT. This gives the protein CASSHLDSSGNTIYF.

This clone was counted once. V gene TRBV3-1 (or the pseudogene TRBV3-2) combines with J gene TRBJ1-1, with D possibly matching TRBD1 (5 bases). The CDR3 is 14 amino acids. Germline assignment: CDR1 LGHDT and CDR2 YNNKEL (reference sequence). V dropped 8 bases and J dropped 4 bases, with 17 bases sitting between them. CDR3 nucleotides: TGTGCCAGCTCCCACAGGCCCGACGGCACTGAAGCTTTCTTT. This encodes CASSHRPDGTEAFF.

The chain recombines TRBV6-5 with TRBJ1-4; D gene uncertain. V lost 6 bases to trimming and J lost 6 bases, with 5 bases between them. CDR1 is MNHEY and CDR2 is SVGAGI in the germline V gene. This CDR3 is built from 11 residues. CDR3 sequence: CASSFDEKLFF. The CDR3 DNA is TGTGCCAGCAGCTTTGATGAAAAACTGTTTTTT.

The CDR3 spells CASSLQGGNEKLFF. Here the CDR3 DNA reads TGTGCCAGCAGCTTACAGGGAGGGAATGAAAAACTGTTTTTT. The V and J genes are TRBV7-2 and TRBJ1-4, with D perhaps TRBD1 (5 bases). The CDR3 covers 14 residues. The ends were cut back, 2 bases at V and 5 bases at J, with 9 bases in the middle. CDR1 is SGHTA and CDR2 is FQGNSA in the germline V gene.

This chain uses TRBV7-6 with TRBJ1-1; D not resolved. V gave up 2 bases and J gave up 4 bases, with 11 bases separating them. Germline lookup yields CDR1 SGHVS and CDR2 FNYEAQ. The CDR3 is made up of 14 amino acids. The CDR3 spells CASSLLNHGTEAFF. The DNA for the CDR3 is TGTGCCAGCAGCTTACTCAATCACGGCACTGAAGCTTTCTTT.

CDR3: CATRDRGNQPQHF. CDR3 nucleotides: TGTGCCACCAGAGACAGGGGCAATCAGCCCCAGCATTTT. The rearrangement uses TRBV19 and TRBJ1-5, with 7 bases fitting TRBD1. CDR3 size: 13 residues. V dropped 10 bases and J dropped 2; count of bases not matched to a gene: 5. Germline V lookup: CDR1 LNHDA, CDR2 SQIVND (reference sequence).

The CDR3 DNA reads TGTGCCATCAGAACCGGGACAGGGGAGGGCAATGAGCAGTTCTTC. It translates to CAIRTGTGEGNEQFF. The genes are TRBV10-3 and TRBJ2-1, with 10 bases fitting TRBD1. The CDR3 runs to 15 residues. The J segment lost 6 bases and the V segment lost 6 bases, leaving 8 bases of the junction unmatched. Germline values: CDR1 ENHRY, CDR2 SYGVKD.

The V call is TRBV19, the J call TRBJ1-5, with 8 positions matching TRBD1. The V and J ends lost 7 bases and 2 bases, in that order; junction bases with no gene match: 7. The CDR3 loop spans 15 amino acids. In germline, CDR1 is LNHDA, CDR2 SQIVND (reference sequence). The CDR3 region has the DNA TGTGCCAGTATTTCCAGGACAGGGCGCAATCAGCCCCAGCATTTT. Its translation: CASISRTGRNQPQHF.

The rearrangement links TRBV19 to TRBJ1-4; 7 bases line up with TRBD1. The CDR3 runs to 15 residues. The V gene's germline CDR1 is LNHDA and CDR2 SQIVND (reference sequence). V was pared by 5 bases and J by 7 bases, with 10 bases of the junction left unmatched. Here the CDR3 reads CASSLRGAGGEKLFF. CDR3 DNA sequence: TGTGCCAGTAGTTTAAGGGGCGCAGGGGGTGAAAAACTGTTTTTT.